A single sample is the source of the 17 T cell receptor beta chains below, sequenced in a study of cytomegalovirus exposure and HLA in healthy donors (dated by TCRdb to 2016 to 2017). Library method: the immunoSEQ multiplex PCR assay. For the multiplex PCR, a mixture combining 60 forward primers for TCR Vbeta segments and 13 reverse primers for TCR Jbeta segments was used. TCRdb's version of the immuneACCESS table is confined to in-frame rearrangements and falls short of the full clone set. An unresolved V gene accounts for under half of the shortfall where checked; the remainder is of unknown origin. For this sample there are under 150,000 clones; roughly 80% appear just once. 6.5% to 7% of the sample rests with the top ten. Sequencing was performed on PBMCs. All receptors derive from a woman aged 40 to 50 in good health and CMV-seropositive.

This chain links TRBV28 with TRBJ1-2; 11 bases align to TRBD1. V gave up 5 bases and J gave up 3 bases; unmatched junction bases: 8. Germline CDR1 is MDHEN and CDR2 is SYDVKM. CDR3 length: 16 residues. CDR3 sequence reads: CASSPPPGQGDYGYTF. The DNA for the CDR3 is TGTGCCAGCAGTCCACCGCCGGGACAGGGGGACTATGGCTACACCTTC.

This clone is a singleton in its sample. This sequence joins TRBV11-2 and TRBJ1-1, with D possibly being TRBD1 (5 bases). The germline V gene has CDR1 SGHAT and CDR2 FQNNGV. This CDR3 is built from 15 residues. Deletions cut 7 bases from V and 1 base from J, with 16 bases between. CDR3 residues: CASTPAGGGNTEAFF. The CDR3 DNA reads TGTGCCAGCACCCCCGCGGGGGGTGGGAACACTGAAGCTTTCTTT.

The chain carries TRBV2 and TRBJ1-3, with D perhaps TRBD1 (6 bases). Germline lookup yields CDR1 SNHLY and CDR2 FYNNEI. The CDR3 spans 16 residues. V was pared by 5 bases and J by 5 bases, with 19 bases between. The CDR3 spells CASSPQPTGGRNTIYF. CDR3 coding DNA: TGTGCCAGCAGTCCACAACCGACAGGAGGTAGAAACACCATATATTTT.

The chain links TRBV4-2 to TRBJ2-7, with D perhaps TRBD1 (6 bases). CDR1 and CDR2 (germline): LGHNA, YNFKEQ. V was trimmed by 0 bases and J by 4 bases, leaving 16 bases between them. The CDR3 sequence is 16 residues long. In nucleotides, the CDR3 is TGTGCCAGCAGCCAAGAACTTGCAGGGGTGGGATACGAGCAGTACTTC. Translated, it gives CASSQELAGVGYEQYF.

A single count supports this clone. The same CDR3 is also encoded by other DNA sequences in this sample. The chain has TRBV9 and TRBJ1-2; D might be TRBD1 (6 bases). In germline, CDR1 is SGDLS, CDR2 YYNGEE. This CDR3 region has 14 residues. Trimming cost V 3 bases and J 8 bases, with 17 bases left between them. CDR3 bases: TGTGCCAGCAGCGCGACAGGTACTTCCTACGGCTACACCTTC. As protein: CASSATGTSYGYTF.

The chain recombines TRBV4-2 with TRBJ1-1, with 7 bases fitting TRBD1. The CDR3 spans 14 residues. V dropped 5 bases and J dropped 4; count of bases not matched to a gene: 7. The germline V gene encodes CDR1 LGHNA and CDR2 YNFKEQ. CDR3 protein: CASSSQGIGTEAFF. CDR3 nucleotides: TGTGCCAGCAGCTCACAGGGGATCGGCACTGAAGCTTTCTTT.

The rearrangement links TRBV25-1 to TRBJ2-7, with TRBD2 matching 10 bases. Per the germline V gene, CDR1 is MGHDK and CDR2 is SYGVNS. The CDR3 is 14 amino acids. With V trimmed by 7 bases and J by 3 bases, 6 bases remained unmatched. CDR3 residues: CASKERGGRYEQYF. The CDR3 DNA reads TGTGCCAGCAAGGAGCGGGGGGGTCGCTACGAGCAGTACTTC.

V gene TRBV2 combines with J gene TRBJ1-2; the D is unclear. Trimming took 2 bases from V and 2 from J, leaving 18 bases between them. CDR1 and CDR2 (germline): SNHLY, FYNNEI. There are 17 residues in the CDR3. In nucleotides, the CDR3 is TGTGCCAGCAGTGAAAAGTTTGGAGGGCCCGTCAACTATGGCTACACCTTC. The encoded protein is CASSEKFGGPVNYGYTF.

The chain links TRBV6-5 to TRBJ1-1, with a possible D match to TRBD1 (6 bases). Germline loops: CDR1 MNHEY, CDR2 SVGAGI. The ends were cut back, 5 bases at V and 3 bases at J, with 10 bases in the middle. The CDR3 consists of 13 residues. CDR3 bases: TGTGCCAGCAGTGGATGGGGGCACACTGAAGCTTTCTTT. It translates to CASSGWGHTEAFF.

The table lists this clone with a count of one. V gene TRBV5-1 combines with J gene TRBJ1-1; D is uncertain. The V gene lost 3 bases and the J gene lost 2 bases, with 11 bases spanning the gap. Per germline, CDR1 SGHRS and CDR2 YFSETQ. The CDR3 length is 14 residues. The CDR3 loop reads CASSWNTENTEAFF. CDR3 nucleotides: TGCGCCAGCAGCTGGAACACAGAAAACACTGAAGCTTTCTTT.

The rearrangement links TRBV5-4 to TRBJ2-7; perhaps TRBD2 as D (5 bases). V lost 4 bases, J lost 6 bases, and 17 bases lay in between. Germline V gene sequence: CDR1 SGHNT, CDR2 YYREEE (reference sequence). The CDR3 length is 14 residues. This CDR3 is CASSAPGKLGEQYF. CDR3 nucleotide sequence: TGTGCCAGCAGCGCACCGGGGAAACTGGGCGAGCAGTACTTC.

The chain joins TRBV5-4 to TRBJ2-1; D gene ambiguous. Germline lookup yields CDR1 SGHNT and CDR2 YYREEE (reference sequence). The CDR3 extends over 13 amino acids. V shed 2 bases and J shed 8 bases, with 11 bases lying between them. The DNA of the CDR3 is TGTGCCAGCAGCTTCGTACTGCTCGATGAGCAGTTCTTC. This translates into CASSFVLLDEQFF. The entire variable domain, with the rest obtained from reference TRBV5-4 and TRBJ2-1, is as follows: ETGVTQSPTHLIKTRGQQVTLRCSSQSGHNTVSWYQQALGQGPQFIFQYYREEENGRGNFPPRFSGLQFPNYSSELNVNALELDDSALYLCASSFVLLDEQFFGPGTRLTVL.

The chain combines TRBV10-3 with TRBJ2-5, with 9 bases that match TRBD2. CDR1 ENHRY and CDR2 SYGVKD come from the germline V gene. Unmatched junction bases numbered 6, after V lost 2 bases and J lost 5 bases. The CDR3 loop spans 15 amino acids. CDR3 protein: CAISERGLAGETQYF. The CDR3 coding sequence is TGTGCCATCAGTGAGAGGGGACTAGCCGGCGAGACCCAGTACTTC.

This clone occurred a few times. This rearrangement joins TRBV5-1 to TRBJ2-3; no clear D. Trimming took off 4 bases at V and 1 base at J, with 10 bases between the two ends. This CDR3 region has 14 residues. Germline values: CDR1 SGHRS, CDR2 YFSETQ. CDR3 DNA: TGCGCCAGCAGCACTACACCCGGCACAGATACGCAGTATTTT. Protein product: CASSTTPGTDTQYF.

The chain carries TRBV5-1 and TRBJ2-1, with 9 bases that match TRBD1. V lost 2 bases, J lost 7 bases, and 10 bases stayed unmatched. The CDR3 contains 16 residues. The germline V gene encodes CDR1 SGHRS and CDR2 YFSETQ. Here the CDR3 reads CASSFSTGTGTNEQFF. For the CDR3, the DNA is TGCGCCAGCAGCTTTTCAACCGGGACAGGGACTAATGAGCAGTTCTTC.

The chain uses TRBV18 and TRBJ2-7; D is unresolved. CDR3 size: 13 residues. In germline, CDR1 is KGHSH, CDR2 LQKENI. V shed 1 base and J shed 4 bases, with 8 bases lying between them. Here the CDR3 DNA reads TGTGCCAGCTCACCACAACTTGAGTACGAGCAGTACTTC. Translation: CASSPQLEYEQYF.

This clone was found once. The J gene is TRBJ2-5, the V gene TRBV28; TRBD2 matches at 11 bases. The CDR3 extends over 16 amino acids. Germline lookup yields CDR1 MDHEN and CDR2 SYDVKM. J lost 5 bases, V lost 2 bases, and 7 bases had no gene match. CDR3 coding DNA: TGTGCCAGCAGTTTAAATAGCGGGGGGGCCCGGGAGACCCAGTACTTC. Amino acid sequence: CASSLNSGGARETQYF.